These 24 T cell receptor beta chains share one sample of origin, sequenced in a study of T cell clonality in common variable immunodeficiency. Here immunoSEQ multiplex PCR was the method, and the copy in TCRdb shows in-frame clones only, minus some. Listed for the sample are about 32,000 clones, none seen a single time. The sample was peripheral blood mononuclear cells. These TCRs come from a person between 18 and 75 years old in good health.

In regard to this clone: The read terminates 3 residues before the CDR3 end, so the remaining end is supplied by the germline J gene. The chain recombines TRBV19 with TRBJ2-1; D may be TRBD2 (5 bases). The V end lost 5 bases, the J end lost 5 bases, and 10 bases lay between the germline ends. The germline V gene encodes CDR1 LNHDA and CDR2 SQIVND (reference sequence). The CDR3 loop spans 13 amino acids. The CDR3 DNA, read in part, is TGTGCCAGTAGTTTCCAGGAGGACAATGAG. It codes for CASSFQEDNE. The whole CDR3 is CASSFQEDNEQFF.

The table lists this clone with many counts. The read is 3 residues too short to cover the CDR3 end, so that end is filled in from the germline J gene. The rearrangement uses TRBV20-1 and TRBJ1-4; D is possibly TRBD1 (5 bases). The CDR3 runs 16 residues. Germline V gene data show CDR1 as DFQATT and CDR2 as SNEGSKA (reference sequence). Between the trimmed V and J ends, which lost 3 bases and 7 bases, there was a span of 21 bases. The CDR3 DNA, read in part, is TGCAGTGCTAGTGACACGGGGGGGGGATGGGGTGAAAAA. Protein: CSASDTGGGWGEK. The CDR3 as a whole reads CSASDTGGGWGEKLFF.

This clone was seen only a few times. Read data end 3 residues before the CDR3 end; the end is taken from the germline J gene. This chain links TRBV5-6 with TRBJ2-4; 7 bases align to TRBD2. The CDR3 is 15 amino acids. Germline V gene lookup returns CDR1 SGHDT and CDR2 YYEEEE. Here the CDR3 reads CASRPAPSGQETQYF. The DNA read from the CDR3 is TGTGCCAGCAGGCCCGCCCCTAGCGGCCAAGAGACT.

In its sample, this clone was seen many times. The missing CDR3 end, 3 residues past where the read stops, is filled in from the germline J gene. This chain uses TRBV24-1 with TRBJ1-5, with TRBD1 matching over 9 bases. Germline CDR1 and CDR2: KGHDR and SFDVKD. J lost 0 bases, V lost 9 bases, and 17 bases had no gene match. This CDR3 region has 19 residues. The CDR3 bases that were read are TGTGCCACCCCCCTAAAAGGACAGGGGAAAACGTATAGCAATCAGCCC. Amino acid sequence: CATPLKGQGKTYSNQP. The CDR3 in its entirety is CATPLKGQGKTYSNQPQHF.

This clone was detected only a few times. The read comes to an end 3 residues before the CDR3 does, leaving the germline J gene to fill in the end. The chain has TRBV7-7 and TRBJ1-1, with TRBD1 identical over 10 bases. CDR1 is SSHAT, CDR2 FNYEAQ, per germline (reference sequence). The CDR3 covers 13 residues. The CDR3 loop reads CATGTGVQETAFF. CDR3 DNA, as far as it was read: TGTGCCACCGGGACAGGGGTTCAAGAGACA.

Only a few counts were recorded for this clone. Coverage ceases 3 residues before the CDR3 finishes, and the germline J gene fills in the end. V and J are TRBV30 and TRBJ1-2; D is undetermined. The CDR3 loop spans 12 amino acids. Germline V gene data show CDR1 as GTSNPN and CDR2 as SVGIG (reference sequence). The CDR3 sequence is CAWREASYDYTF. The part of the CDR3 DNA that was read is TGTGCCTGGAGGGAAGCTAGCTACGAC.

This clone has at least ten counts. The CDR3 DNA, read in part, is TGCGCCAGCAGCTTGGGGTCGGCGGAAGAGACC. Translated: CASSLGSAEET. The full CDR3 protein is CASSLGSAEETQYF. The gene calls are TRBV5-1 and TRBJ2-5, with unresolved D. The read ends 3 residues shy of where the CDR3 ends; the end is completed using the germline J gene. The CDR3 length is 14 residues. V shed 0 bases and J shed 3 bases, with 9 bases lying between them. Germline CDR1 and CDR2: SGHRS and YFSETQ. The whole variable domain, filled in from reference TRBV5-1 and TRBJ2-5, reads KAGVTQTPRYLIKTRGQQVTLSCSPISGHRSVSWYQQTPGQGLQFLFEYFSETQRNKGNFPGRFSGRQFSNSRSEMNVSTLELGDSALYLCASSLGSAEETQYFGPGTRLLVL.

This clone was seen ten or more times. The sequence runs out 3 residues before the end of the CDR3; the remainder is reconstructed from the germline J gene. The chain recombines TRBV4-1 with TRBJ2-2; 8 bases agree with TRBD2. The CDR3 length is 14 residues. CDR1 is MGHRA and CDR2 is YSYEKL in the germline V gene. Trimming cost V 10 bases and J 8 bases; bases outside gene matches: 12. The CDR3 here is CATCLEAGVGELFF. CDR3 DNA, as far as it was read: TGCGCCACCTGCTTAGAAGCGGGAGTGGGGGAG.

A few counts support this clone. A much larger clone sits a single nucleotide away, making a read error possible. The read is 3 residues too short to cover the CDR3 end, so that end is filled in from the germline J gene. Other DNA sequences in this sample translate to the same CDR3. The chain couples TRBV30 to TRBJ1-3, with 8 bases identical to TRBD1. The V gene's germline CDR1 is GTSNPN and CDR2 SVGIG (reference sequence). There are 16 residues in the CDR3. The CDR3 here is CAWSPGQATSGNTIYF. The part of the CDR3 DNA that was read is TGTGCCTGGAGTCCGGGACAGGCAACCTCTGGAAACACA.

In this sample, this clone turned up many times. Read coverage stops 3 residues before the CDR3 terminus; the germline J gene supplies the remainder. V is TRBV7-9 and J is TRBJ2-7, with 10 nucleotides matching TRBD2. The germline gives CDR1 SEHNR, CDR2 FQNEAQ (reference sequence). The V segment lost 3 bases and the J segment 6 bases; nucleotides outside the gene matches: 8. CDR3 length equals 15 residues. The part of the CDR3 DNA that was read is TGTGCCAGCAGCTTGCGTCCCTTAGCGGGAGGCGAG. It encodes CASSLRPLAGGE. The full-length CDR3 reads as CASSLRPLAGGEQYF.

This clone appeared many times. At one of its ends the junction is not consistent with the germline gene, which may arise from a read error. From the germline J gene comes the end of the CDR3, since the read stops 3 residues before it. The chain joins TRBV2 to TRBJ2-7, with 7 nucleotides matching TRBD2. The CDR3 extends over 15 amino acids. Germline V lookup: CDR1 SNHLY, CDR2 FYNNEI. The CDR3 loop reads CASREGASGSYEQYF. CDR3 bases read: TGTGCCAGCAGGGAAGGGGCTAGCGGATCCTACGAG. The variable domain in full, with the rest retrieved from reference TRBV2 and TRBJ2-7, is EPEVTQTPSHQVTQMGQEVILRCVPISNHLYFYWYRQILGQKVEFLVSFYNNEISEKSEIFDDQFSVERPDGSNFTLKIRSTKLEDSAMYFCASREGASGSYEQYFGPGTRLTVT.

Incomplete CDR3 DNA: TGTGCCAGCAGCTTAGCGGAGGCCTCCGCCGGCGGTACC. It specifies CASSLAEASAGGT. The entire CDR3 sequence reads CASSLAEASAGGTYTF. The chain couples TRBV7-2 to TRBJ1-2; D not certain. The CDR3 extends 3 residues past the end of the read, so its final part is completed from the germline J gene. Germline V gene lookup returns CDR1 SGHTA and CDR2 FQGNSA. There are 16 residues in the CDR3.

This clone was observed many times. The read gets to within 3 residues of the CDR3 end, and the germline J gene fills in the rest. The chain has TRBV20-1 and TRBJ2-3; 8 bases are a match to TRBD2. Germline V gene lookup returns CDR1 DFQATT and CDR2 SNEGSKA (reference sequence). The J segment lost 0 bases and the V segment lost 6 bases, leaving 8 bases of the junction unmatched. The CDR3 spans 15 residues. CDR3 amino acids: CSALGTSLSTDTQYF. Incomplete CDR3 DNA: TGCAGTGCCCTAGGGACTAGTTTAAGCACAGATACG.

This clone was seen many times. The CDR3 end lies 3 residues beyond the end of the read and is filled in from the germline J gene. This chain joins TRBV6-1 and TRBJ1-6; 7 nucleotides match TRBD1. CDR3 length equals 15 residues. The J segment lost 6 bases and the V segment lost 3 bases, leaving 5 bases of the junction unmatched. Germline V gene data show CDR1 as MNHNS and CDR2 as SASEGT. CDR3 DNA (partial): TGTGCCAGCAGTGAGGCGGGACAGCTTAATTCACCC. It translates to CASSEAGQLNSP. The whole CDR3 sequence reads CASSEAGQLNSPLHF.

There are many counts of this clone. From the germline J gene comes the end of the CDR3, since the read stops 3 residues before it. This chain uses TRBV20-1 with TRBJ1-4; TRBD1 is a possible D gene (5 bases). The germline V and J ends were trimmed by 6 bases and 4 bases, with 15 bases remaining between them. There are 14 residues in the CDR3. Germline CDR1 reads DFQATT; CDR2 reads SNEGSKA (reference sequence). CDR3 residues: CSAFPGQFNEKLFF. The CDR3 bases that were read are TGCAGTGCATTCCCCGGACAATTTAATGAAAAA.

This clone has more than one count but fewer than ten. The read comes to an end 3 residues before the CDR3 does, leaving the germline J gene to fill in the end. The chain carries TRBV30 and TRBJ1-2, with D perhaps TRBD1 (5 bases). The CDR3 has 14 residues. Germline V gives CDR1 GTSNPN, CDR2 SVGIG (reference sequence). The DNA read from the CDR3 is TGTGCCTGGACCCGGAAGGGGAAAAGAGATACC. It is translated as CAWTRKGKRDT. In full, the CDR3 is CAWTRKGKRDTYTF.

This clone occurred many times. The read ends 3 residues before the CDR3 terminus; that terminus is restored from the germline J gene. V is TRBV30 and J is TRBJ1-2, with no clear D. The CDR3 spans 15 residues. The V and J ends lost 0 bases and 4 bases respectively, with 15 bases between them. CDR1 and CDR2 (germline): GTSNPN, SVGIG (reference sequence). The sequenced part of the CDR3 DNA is TGTGCCTGGAGTGTACCGTCAGAGGGCCTCTATGGC. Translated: CAWSVPSEGLYG. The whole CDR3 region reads CAWSVPSEGLYGYTF. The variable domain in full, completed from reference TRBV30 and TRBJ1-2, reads SQTIHQWPATLVQPVGSPLSLECTVEGTSNPNLYWYRQAAGRGLQLLFYSVGIGQISSEVPQNLSASRPQDRQFILSSKKLLLSDSGFYLCAWSVPSEGLYGYTFGSGTRLTVV.

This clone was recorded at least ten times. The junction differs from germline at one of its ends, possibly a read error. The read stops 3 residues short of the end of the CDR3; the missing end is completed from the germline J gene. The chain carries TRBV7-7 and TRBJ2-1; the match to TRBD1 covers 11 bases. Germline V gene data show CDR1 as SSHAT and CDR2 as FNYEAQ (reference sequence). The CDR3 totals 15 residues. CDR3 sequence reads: CASSLGQGAHNEQFF. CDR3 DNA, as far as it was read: TGTGCTAGCAGCCTCGGACAGGGGGCGCACAATGAG.

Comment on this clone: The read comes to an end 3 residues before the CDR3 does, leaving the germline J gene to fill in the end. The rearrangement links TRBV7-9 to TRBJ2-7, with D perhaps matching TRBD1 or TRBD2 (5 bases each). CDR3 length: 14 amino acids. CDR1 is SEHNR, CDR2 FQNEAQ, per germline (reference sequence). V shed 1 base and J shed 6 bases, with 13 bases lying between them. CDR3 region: CASSLGAGSREQYF. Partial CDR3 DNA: TGTGCCAGCAGCTTAGGTGCAGGGAGTCGCGAG.

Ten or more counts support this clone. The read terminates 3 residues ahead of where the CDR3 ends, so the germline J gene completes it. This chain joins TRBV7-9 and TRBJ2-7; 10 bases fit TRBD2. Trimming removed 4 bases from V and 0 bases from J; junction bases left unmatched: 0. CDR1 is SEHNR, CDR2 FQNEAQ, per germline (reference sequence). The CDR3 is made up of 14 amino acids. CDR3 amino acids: CASSSSGSSYEQYF. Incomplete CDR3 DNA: TGTGCCAGCAGCTCTAGCGGGAGCTCCTACGAG.

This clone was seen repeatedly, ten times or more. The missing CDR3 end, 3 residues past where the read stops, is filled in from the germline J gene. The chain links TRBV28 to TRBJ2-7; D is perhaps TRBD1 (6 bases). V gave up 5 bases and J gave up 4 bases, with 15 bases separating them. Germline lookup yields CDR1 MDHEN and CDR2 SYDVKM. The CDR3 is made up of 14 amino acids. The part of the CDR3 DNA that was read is TGTGCCAGCAGTACCGGGACATCCCCTTACGAG. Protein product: CASSTGTSPYE. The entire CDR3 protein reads CASSTGTSPYEQYF.

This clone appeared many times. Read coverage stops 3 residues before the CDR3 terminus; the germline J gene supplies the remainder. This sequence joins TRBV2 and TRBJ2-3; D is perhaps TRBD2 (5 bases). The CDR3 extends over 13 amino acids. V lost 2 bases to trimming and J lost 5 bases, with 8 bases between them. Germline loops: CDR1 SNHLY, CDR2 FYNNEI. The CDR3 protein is CASSEFGEDTQYF. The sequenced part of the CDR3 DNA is TGTGCCAGCAGTGAATTCGGGGAAGATACG.

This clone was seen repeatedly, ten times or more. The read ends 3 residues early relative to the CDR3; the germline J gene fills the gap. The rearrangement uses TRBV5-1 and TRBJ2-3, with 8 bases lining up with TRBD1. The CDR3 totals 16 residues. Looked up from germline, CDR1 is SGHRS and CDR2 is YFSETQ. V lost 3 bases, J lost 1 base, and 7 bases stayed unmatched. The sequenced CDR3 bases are TGCGCCAGCAGCTACTCCCCGGGACAGGGCACAGATACG. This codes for CASSYSPGQGTDT. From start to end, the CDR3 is CASSYSPGQGTDTQYF.

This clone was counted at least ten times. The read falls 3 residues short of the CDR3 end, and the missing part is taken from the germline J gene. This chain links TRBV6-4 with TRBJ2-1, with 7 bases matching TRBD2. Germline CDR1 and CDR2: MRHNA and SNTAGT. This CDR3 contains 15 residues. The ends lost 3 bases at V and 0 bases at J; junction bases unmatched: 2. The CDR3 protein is CASSELANSYNEQFF. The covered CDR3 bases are TGTGCCAGCAGTGAACTAGCGAACTCCTACAATGAG.